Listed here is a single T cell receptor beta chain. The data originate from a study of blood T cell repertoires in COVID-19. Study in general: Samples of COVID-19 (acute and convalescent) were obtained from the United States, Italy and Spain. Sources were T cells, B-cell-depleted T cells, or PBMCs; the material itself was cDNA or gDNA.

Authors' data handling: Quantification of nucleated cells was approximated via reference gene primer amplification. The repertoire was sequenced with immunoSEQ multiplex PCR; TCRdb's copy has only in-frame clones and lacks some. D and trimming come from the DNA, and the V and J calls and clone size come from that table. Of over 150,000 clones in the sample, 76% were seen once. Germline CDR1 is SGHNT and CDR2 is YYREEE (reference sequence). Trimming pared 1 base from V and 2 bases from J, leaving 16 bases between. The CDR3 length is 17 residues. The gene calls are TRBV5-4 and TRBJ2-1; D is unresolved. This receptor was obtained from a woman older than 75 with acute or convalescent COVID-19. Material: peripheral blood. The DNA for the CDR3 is TGTGCCAGCAGCTTGAGTATTAGAACCCTAACCTACAATGAGCAGTTCTTC. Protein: CASSLSIRTLTYNEQFF.